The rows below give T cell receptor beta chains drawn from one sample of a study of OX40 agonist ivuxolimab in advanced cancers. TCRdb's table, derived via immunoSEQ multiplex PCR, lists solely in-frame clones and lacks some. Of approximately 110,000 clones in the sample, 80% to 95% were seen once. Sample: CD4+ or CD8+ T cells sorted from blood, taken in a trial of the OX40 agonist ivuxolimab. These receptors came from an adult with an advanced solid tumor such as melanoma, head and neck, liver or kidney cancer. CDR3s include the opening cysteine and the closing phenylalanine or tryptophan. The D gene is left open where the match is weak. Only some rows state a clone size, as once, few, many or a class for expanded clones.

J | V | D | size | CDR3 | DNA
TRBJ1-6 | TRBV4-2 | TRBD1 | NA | CASSQELGTGGSPLHF | TGTGCCAGCAGCCAAGAATTGGGGACAGGGGGTTCACCCCTCCACTTT
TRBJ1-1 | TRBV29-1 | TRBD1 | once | CSVVGGTGVDTEAFF | TGCAGCGTTGTCGGAGGGACAGGGGTGGACACTGAAGCTTTCTTT
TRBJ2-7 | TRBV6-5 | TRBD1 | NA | CASSYRDRGLYEQYF | TGTGCCAGCAGTTACCGGGACAGGGGATTATACGAGCAGTACTTC
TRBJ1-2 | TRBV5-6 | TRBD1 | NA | CASSLTGTGVRYGYTF | TGTGCCAGCAGCTTGACCGGGACAGGGGTCCGGTACGGCTACACCTTC
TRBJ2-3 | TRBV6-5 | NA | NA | CASSLAWGWDTQYF | TGTGCCAGCAGCCTCGCGTGGGGATGGGATACGCAGTATTTT
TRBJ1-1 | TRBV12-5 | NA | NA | CASGPQSSEAFF | TGTGCTAGTGGTCCGCAGTCCTCTGAAGCTTTCTTT
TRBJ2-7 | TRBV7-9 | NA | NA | CASSLNRVYEQYF | TGTGCCAGCAGCTTAAACAGAGTCTACGAGCAGTACTTC
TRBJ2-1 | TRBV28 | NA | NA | CASTVSSYNEQFF | TGTGCCAGCACAGTGAGCTCCTACAATGAGCAGTTCTTC
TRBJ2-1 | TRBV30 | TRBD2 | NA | CAWSVGSGRYNEQFF | TGTGCCTGGAGTGTAGGTAGCGGGAGGTACAATGAGCAGTTCTTC
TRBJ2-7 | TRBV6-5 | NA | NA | CASSPGLPFHEQYF | TGTGCCAGCAGCCCTGGGCTTCCTTTCCACGAGCAGTACTTC
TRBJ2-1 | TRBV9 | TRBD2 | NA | CASSHSGSSYNEQFF | TGTGCCAGCAGCCATAGCGGGAGCTCCTACAATGAGCAGTTCTTC
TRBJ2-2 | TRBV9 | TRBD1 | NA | CASSVVGTVLTGELFF | TGTGCCAGCAGCGTAGTAGGGACAGTCCTCACCGGGGAGCTGTTTTTT
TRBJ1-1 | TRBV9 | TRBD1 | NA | CASSALDRANTEAFF | TGTGCCAGCAGCGCCCTAGACAGGGCGAACACTGAAGCTTTCTTT
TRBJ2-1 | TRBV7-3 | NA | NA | CASSSLINEQFF | TGTGCCAGCAGTTCTCTCATCAATGAGCAGTTCTTC
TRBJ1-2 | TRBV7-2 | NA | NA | CASSFIQTGGYTF | TGTGCCAGCAGCTTCATACAAACGGGTGGCTACACCTTC
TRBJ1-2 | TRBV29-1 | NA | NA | CSVGPQQAERYGYTF | TGCAGCGTTGGACCTCAGCAGGCGGAGAGGTATGGCTACACCTTC